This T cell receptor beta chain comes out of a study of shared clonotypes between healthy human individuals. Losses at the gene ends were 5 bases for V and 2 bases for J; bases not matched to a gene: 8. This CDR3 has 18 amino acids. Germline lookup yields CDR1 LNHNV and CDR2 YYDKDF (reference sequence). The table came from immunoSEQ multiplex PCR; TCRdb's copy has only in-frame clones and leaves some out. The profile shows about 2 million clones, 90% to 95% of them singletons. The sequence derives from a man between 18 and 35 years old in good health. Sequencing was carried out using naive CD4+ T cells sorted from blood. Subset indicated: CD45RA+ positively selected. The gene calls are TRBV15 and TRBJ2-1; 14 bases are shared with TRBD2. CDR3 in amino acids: CATSPEGTSGRAYNEQFF. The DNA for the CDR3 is TGTGCCACCAGCCCCGAAGGGACTAGCGGGAGAGCCTACAATGAGCAGTTCTTC.